A single sample gave rise to the 5 T cell receptor beta chains below, sequenced in a study of identical twins. TCRdb re-derived calls from the 5' RACE reads in MiXCR, one entry per CDR3 protein. Of 420,000 or so distinct CDR3 sequences in the sample, around 18% were seen once. The sample taken for sequencing was naive T cells sorted from blood. The receptors originated from a man aged 50-60 years in good health.

V and J are TRBV10-3 and TRBJ1-1; no definite D call. V lost 0 bases, J lost 0 bases, and 14 bases lay in between. The CDR3 runs to 17 residues. CDR1 ENHRY and CDR2 SYGVKD come from the germline V gene. The CDR3 loop reads CAISESMAGLMNTEAFF. CDR3 sequence (DNA): TGTGCCATCAGTGAGTCGATGGCCGGTCTCATGAACACTGAAGCTTTCTTT.

This clonotype appeared a few times. This sequence joins TRBV6-5 and TRBJ2-1, with 7 bases that match TRBD2. V shed 10 bases, J shed 10 bases, and the junction held 10 bases outside the gene matches. The CDR3 loop spans 12 amino acids. Germline-derived CDR1 and CDR2 are MNHEY and SVGAGI. The CDR3 coding sequence is TGTGCCACCCGGGGGGATATAGCGGAGCAGTTCTTC. Its translation: CATRGDIAEQFF.

The chain employs TRBV7-9 and TRBJ2-7, with TRBD1 matching over 11 bases. V dropped 5 bases and J dropped 6; count of bases not matched to a gene: 6. CDR1 is SEHNR, CDR2 FQNEAQ, per germline (reference sequence). There are 14 residues in the CDR3. The CDR3 spells CASSAGQGVSEQYF. CDR3 in DNA: TGTGCCAGCAGCGCGGGACAGGGGGTTAGCGAGCAGTACTTC.

The chain links TRBV5-6 to TRBJ2-7; TRBD1 matches at 8 bases. The CDR3 spans 13 residues. Unmatched junction bases numbered 8, after V lost 3 bases and J lost 9 bases. Germline-derived CDR1 and CDR2 are SGHDT and YYEEEE. This chain's CDR3 is CASSSDRGPMQYF. CDR3 nucleotides: TGTGCCAGCAGCTCTGACAGGGGCCCCATGCAGTACTTC.

This clonotype was seen many times. The V and J genes are TRBV9 and TRBJ1-1; D perhaps matches TRBD1 (6 bases). V shed 6 bases and J shed 4 bases, with 10 bases lying between them. The length of the CDR3 is 12 residues. CDR1 and CDR2 (germline): SGDLS, YYNGEE. The DNA of the CDR3 is TGTGCCAGCAACAGGGAAGGCACTGAAGCTTTCTTT. Translation gives CASNREGTEAFF.